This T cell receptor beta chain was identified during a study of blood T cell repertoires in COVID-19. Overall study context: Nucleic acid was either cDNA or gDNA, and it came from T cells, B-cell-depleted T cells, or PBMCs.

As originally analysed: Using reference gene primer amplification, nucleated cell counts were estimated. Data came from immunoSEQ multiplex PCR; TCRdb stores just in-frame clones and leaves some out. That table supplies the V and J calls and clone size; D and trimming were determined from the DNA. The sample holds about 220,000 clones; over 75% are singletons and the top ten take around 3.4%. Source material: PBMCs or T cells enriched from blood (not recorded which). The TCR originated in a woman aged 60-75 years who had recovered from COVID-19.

The CDR3 region has the DNA TGTGCCAGCAGGGAGGAGGCAGGCTTAACATCACCCCTCCACTTT. It translates to CASREEAGLTSPLHF. The chain carries TRBV2 and TRBJ1-6, with D hard to call. V was trimmed by 6 bases and J by 10 bases, leaving 19 bases between them. CDR1 is SNHLY, CDR2 FYNNEI, per germline. The CDR3 consists of 15 residues.